This TCR beta chain is drawn from a study of T cell changes during pregnancy in multiple sclerosis. Using immunoSEQ multiplex PCR, the repertoire was profiled, and TCRdb retains in-frame clones only, with some absent. The sample contains under 65,000 clones, 92% of which appear only once. This clone has only a few counts. This TCR derives from a female donor with multiple sclerosis, enrolled in a pregnancy study. This sample comprised CD4+ T cells from peripheral blood mononuclear cells, obtained after pregnancy.

In nucleotides, the CDR3 is TGTGCCAGCTCGGGACTCGTCCTTAGTGATGAGCAGTTCTTC. Its translation: CASSGLVLSDEQFF. The chain joins TRBV18 to TRBJ2-1, with a tentative D call TRBD2 (6 bases). From germline, CDR1 is KGHSH and CDR2 LQKENI. Trimming stripped 6 bases from V and 8 bases from J, with 17 bases between. The CDR3 has 14 amino acids.